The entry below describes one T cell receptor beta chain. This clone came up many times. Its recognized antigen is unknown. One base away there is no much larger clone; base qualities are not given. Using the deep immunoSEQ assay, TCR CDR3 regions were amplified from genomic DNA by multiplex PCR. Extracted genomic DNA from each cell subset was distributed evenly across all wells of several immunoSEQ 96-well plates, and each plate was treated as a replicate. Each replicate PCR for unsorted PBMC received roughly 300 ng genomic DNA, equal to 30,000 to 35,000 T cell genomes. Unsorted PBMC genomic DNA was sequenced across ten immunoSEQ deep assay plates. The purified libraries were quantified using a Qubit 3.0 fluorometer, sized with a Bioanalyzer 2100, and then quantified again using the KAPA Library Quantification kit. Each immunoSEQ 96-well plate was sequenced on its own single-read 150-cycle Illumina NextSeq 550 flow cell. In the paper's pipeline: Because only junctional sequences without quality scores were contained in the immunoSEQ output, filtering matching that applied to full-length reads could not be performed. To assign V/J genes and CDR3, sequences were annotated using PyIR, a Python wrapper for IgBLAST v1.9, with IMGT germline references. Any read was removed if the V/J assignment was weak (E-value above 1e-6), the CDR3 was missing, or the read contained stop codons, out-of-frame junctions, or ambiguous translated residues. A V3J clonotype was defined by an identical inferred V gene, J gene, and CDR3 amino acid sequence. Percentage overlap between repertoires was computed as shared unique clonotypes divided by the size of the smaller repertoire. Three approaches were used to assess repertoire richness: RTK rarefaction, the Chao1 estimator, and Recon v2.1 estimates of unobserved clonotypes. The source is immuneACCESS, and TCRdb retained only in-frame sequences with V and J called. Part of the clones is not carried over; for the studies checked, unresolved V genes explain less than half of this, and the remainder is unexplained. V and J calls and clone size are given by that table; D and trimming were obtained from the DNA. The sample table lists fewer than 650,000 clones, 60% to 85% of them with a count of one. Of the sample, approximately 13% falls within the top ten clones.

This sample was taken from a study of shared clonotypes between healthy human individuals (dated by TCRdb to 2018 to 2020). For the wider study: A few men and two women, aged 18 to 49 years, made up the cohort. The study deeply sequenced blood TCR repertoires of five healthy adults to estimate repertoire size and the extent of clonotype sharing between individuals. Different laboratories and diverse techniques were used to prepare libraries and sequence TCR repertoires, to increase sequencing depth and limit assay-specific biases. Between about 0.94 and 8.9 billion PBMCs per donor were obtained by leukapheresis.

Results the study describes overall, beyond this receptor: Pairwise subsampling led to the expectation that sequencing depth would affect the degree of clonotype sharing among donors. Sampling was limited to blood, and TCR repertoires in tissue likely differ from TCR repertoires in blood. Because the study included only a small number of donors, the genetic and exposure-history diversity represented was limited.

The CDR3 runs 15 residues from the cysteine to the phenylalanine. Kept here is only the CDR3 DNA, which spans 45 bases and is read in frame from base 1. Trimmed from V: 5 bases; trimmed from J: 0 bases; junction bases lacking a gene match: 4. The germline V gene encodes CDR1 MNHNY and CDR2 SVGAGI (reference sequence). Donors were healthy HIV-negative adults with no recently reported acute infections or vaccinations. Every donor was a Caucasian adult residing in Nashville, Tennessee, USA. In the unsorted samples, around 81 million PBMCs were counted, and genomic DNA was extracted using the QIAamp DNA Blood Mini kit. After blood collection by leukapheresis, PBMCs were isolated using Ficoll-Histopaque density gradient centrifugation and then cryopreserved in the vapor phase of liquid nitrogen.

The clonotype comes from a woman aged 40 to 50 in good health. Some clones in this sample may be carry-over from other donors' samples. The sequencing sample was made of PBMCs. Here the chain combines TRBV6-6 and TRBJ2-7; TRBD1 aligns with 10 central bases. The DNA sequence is TGTGCCAGCAGTGACTGGGACAGGGGCTCCTACGAGCAGTACTTC. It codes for CASSDWDRGSYEQYF.